This T cell receptor (beta chain) was found in a study of technical replicates of blood from a few donors. The length of the CDR3 is 17 residues. Germline V gene data show CDR1 as SNHLY and CDR2 as FYNNEI. The J segment lost 7 bases and the V segment lost 5 bases, leaving 17 bases of the junction unmatched. The protocol was immunoSEQ multiplex PCR, while the TCRdb copy is restricted to in-frame clones and leaves out a portion. The data hold approximately 58,000 clones, with approximately 86% observed a single time. The clonotype originates from a human donor in good health. Some clones in this sample may be carry-over from other donors' samples. V gene TRBV2 combines with J gene TRBJ2-1, with 7 positions matching TRBD2. What was sequenced was PBMCs. DNA for the CDR3: TGTGCCAGCAGTCCTCTCCCTAGCGGACTATTTCGGAATGAGCAGTTCTTC. Translated, it gives CASSPLPSGLFRNEQFF.